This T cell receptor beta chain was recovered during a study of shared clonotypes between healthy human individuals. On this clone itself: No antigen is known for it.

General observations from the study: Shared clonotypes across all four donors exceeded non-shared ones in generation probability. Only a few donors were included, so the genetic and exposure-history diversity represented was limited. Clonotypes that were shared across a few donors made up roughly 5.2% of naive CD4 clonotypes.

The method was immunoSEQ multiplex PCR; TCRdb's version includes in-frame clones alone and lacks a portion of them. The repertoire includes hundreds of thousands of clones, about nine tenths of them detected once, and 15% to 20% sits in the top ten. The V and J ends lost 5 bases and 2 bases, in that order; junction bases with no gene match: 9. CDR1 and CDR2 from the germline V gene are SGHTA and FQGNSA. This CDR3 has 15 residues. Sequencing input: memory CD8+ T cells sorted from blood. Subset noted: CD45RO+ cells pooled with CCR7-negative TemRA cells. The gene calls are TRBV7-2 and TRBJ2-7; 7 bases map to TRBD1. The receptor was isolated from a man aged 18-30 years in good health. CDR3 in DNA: TGTGCCAGCAGCCCGGGACAGTACTCCACCTACGAGCAGTACTTC. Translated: CASSPGQYSTYEQYF.